Each of the 9 T cell receptor beta chains below was sequenced from the same sample in a study of control samples from healthy donors and cancer patients. Sequencing was performed with immunoSEQ multiplex PCR; in TCRdb, only in-frame clones are kept and a portion is missing. The sample consists of 130,000 to 150,000 clones, around 90% of them appearing once. Sequenced: blood. The receptors originated from a man aged 25 to 40 in good health.

The rearrangement links TRBV5-1 to TRBJ1-3; D not resolved. The length of the CDR3 is 13 residues. CDR1 SGHRS and CDR2 YFSETQ come from the germline V gene. Trimming removed 4 bases from V and 4 bases from J, with 9 bases in between. CDR3 residues: CASSPLGGNTIYF. The CDR3 DNA reads TGCGCCAGCAGCCCCCTAGGGGGAAACACCATATATTTT.

A remark on this clone: Other DNA sequences in this sample translate to the same CDR3. The genes are TRBV25-1 and TRBJ1-6; D is unclear. Germline V gene lookup returns CDR1 MGHDK and CDR2 SYGVNS. The CDR3 consists of 13 residues. V was cut by 1 base and J by 10 bases, with 8 bases left in between. The DNA of the CDR3 is TGTGCCAGCAGTGAATTTGGGGTGTCACCCCTCCACTTT. Its protein is CASSEFGVSPLHF.

This chain uses TRBV19 with TRBJ1-4, with 8 bases identical to TRBD1. Germline V lookup: CDR1 LNHDA, CDR2 SQIVND (reference sequence). After removal of 10 bases from V and 5 bases from J, the junction contained 12 bases not matched to a gene. This CDR3 contains 15 residues. CDR3 DNA: TGTGCCACCCAGGGACAGGCGACTGAAAATGAAAAACTGTTTTTT. This translates into CATQGQATENEKLFF. The full variable domain, completed using reference TRBV19 and TRBJ1-4, is DGGITQSPKYLFRKEGQNVTLSCEQNLNHDAMYWYRQDPGQGLRLIYYSQIVNDFQKGDIAEGYSVSREKKESFPLTVTSAQKNPTAFYLCATQGQATENEKLFFGSGTQLSVL.

V and J are TRBV14 and TRBJ2-6; the D gene is possibly TRBD2 (7 bases). Germline assignment: CDR1 SGHDN and CDR2 FVKESK. The length of the CDR3 is 18 residues. V lost 3 bases and J 2 bases, leaving 17 bases between the germline ends. The CDR3 region has the DNA TGTGCCAGCAGCCAGGGGGGGGCTGTCGGCACTGGGGCCAACGTCCTGACTTTC. As protein: CASSQGGAVGTGANVLTF.

A single count supports this clone. The rearrangement uses TRBV6-4 and TRBJ2-5; D may correspond to TRBD1 or TRBD2 (5 bases each). CDR1 and CDR2 from the germline V gene are MRHNA and SNTAGT. V lost 4 bases, J lost 8 bases, and 14 bases lay in between. The CDR3 is made up of 13 amino acids. The CDR3 sequence: CASSGEQGGTQYF. CDR3 nucleotides: TGTGCCAGCAGTGGGGAGCAGGGTGGTACCCAGTACTTC.

The genes are TRBV6-6 and TRBJ2-7, with D maybe TRBD2 (5 bases). The V and J ends lost 2 bases and 2 bases respectively, with 7 bases between them. The CDR3 length is 13 residues. Germline CDR1 is MNHNY and CDR2 is SVGAGI (reference sequence). The CDR3 nucleotides read TGTGCCAGCAGTTACACTAGGGCCTACGAGCAGTACTTC. It translates to CASSYTRAYEQYF.

The chain joins TRBV10-1 to TRBJ2-2; TRBD1 agrees at 9 bases. The trim removed 8 bases at V and 5 bases at J, leaving 3 bases unmatched. Germline CDR1 is WNHNN and CDR2 is SYGVQD (reference sequence). This CDR3 contains 13 residues. The CDR3 is CASGDRATGELFF. DNA of the CDR3: TGCGCCAGCGGGGACAGGGCTACCGGGGAGCTGTTTTTT.

CDR3 bases: TGTGCCAGCAGCAAAGAAAGACCACGTGGTAGCGGGGGCCCGCCGGACGAGCAGTACTTC. This encodes CASSKERPRGSGGPPDEQYF. J is TRBJ2-7 and V is TRBV21-1; the D call in the table, TRBD2, was not verified against the DNA. TRBV21-1 is tagged as a pseudogene. This CDR3 is 20 amino acids long.

V gene TRBV29-1 combines with J gene TRBJ1-1; tentatively, D is TRBD1 (5 bases). Trimming left V 3 bases short and J 2 bases short, with 16 bases between. Germline CDR1 and CDR2: SQVTM and ANQGSEA. The CDR3 is 15 residues long. This CDR3 reads CSVDTTSGLNTEAFF. DNA for the CDR3: TGCAGCGTTGATACCACTTCGGGACTTAACACTGAAGCTTTCTTT.